The text below deals with one TCR beta chain. Germline V gene lookup returns CDR1 SGHVS and CDR2 FNYEAQ. CDR3 length: 18 residues. Deletions cut 3 bases from V and 2 bases from J, with 20 bases between. The data stem from a study of T-cell reconstitution after alpha-beta-depleted transplantation in children. Unique molecular identifiers were used in preparing the TCRbeta library. MiXCR, run by TCRdb on the PCR reads, gives a single entry per CDR3 protein. The profile shows hundreds of thousands of distinct CDR3 sequences, 15% to 20% of them singletons. The V gene is TRBV7-6, the J gene TRBJ2-1, with D possibly matching TRBD2 (6 bases). The receptor was derived from a boy in the first two years of life who had a stem cell transplant for Wiskott-Aldrich syndrome, so the T cells may come from the graft donor. The sample consisted of PBMCs, mostly from graft donor cells, taken 360 days after TCRalphabeta/CD19-depleted stem cell transplant. This CDR3 reads CASSFTNLAVDAYNEQFF. The CDR3 DNA sequence: TGTGCCAGCAGCTTCACTAACTTAGCGGTCGACGCCTACAATGAGCAGTTCTTC.